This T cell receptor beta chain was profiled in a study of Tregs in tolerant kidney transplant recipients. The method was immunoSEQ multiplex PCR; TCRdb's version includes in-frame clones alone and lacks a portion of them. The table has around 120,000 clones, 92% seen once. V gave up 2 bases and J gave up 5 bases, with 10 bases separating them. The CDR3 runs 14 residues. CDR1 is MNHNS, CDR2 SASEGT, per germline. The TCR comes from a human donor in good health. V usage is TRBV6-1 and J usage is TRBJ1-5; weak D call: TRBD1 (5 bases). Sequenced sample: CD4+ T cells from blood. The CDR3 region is CASSEQGSYQPQHF. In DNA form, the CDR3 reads TGTGCCAGCAGTGAACAGGGCTCTTATCAGCCCCAGCATTTT.